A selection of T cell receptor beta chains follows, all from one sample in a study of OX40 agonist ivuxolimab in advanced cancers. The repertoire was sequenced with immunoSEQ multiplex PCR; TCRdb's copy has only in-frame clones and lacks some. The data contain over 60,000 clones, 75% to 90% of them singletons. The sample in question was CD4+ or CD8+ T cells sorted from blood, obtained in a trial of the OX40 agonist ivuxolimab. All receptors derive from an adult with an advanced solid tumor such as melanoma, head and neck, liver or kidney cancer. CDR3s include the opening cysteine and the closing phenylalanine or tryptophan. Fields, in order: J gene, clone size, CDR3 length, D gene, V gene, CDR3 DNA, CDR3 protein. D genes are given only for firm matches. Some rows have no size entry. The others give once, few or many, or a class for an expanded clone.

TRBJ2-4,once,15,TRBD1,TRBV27,TGTGCCAGCAGTACCGGGACAGGGACCAAAAACATTCAGTACTTC,CASSTGTGTKNIQYF
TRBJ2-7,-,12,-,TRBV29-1,TGCAGCGTTGAAGATCAGGGCGACGAGCAGTACTTC,CSVEDQGDEQYF
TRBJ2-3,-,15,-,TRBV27,TGTGCCAGCAGTTCACAAATGGGTCACACAGATACGCAGTATTTT,CASSSQMGHTDTQYF
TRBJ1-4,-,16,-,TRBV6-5,TGTGCCAGCAGTTACTCAGGGGGAGCAACTAATGAAAAACTGTTTTTT,CASSYSGGATNEKLFF
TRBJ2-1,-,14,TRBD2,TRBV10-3,TGTGCCAGCCAGGGACTAGCGGGACTTAATGAGCAGTTCTTC,CASQGLAGLNEQFF
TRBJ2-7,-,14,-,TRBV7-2,TGTGCCAGCACCCGAAGTGGGATATCCTACGAGCAGTACTTC,CASTRSGISYEQYF
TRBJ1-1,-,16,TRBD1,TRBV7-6,TGTGCCAGCAGCCCCCGGCCCGGCCAGGGGGACACTGAAGCTTTCTTT,CASSPRPGQGDTEAFF
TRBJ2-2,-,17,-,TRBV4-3,TGCGCCAGCAGCCAAGATTTCGGGGGATTTGACACCGGGGAGCTGTTTTTT,CASSQDFGGFDTGELFF
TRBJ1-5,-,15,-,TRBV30,TGTGCCTGGAGTGGTTATAGTGTTAGCAATCAGCCCCAGCATTTT,CAWSGYSVSNQPQHF
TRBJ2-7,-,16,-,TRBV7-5,TGTGTCAGAAGCTTAGTGCGGGACAGGTCAGCCCACGAGCAGTACTTC,CVRSLVRDRSAHEQYF
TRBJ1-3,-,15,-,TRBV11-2,TGTGCCAGCAGCCAAGGATCCGCATCTGGAAACACCATATATTTT,CASSQGSASGNTIYF
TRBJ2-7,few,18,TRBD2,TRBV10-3,TGTGCCACCAGGGGACTAGCGGGAGAGGCCGCCGTCGTCTACGAGCAGTACTTC,CATRGLAGEAAVVYEQYF
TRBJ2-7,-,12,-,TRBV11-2,TGTGCCAGCAGCTCGAACAACCACCCCCCGTACTTC,CASSSNNHPPYF
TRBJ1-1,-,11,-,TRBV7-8,TGTGCCAGCATTGAGGACACTGAAGCTTTCTTT,CASIEDTEAFF
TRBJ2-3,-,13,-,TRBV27,TGTGCCAGCAGTTTAGTGGGAAGGGATACGCAGTATTTT,CASSLVGRDTQYF
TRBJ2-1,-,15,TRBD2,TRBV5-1,TGCGCCAGCAGCTGGGGTAGCGGGAGAGACAATGAGCAGTTCTTC,CASSWGSGRDNEQFF
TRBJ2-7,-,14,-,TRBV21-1,TGTGCCAGCAGCCGCCAGGGAGGGGCCAACGAGCAGTACTTC,CASSRQGGANEQYF
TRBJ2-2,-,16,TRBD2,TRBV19,TGTGCCAGTAGTCCTCGGGGACTAGTTACCACCGGGGAGCTGTTTTTT,CASSPRGLVTTGELFF
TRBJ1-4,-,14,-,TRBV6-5,TGTGCCAGCAGTTACTTGGGGTTTAATGAAAAACTGTTTTTT,CASSYLGFNEKLFF
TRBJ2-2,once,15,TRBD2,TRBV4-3,TGCGCCAGCAGCCCAAGCGGGAGCAACACCGGGGAGCTGTTTTTT,CASSPSGSNTGELFF
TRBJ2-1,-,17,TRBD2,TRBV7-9,TGTGCCAGCAGCTTAGTGGGGCTAGCGGGAGTAAGGAATGAGCAGTTCTTC,CASSLVGLAGVRNEQFF
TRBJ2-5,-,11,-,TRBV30,TGTGCCTGGAGTGTAATGGAGACCCAGTACTTC,CAWSVMETQYF
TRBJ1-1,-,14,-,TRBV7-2,TGTGCCAGCAACCCGACAGCCATGAACACTGAAGCTTTCTTT,CASNPTAMNTEAFF
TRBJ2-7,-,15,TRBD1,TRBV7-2,TGTGCCAGCACCCTAGGCCGGGACAGCAGCTACGAGCAGTACTTC,CASTLGRDSSYEQYF
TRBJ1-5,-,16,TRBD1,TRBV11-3,TGTGCCAGCAGCTTAGGGGGGGTAGACAGGGCTCAGCCCCAGCATTTT,CASSLGGVDRAQPQHF
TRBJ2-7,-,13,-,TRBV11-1,TGTGCCAGCAGCTTAGTGATAGCAGGCGAGCAGTACTTC,CASSLVIAGEQYF
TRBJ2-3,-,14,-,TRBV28,TGTGCCAGCAGTCCACCCGCACGGACAGATACGCAGTATTTT,CASSPPARTDTQYF
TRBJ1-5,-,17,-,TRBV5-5,TGTGCCAGCAGCTCCCCCGGGGCCAGTGATAGCAATCAGCCCCAGCATTTT,CASSSPGASDSNQPQHF
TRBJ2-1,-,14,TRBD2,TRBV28,TGTGCCAGCAGAAATAGCGGGAGTCACAATGAGCAGTTCTTC,CASRNSGSHNEQFF
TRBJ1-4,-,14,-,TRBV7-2,TGTGCCAGCAGACGATCAGAGGGTAGTGAAAAACTGTTTTTT,CASRRSEGSEKLFF
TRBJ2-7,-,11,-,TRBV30,TGTGCCTGGAGTGGAAGCGCCGAGCAGTACTTC,CAWSGSAEQYF
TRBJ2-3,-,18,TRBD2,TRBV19,TGTGCCAGTAGGGGACCACGGCGACTAGCGGGAGGGACAGATACGCAGTATTTT,CASRGPRRLAGGTDTQYF
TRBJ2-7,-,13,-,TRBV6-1,TGTGCCAGCAGTGAAAACTACTCCTACGAGCAGTACTTC,CASSENYSYEQYF
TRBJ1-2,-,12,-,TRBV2,TGTGCCAGCAGCAGGGACATCCTTGGCTACACCTTC,CASSRDILGYTF
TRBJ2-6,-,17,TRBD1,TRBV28,TGTGCCAGCAGGGGACAGGGGGCTCCCTCTGGGGCCAACGTCCTGACTTTC,CASRGQGAPSGANVLTF
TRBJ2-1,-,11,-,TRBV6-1,TGTGCCAGCACGGGGTACAATGAGCAGTTCTTC,CASTGYNEQFF